This T cell receptor beta chain stems from a study of CD8 T cells in Susac syndrome. Roughly 0.45 to 1 ug RNA was reverse transcribed with random hexamers. TCRdb fed the immunoSEQ multiplex PCR reads into MiXCR, producing one record per CDR3 protein. The top ten hold around 0.079% of the sample, which has under 200,000 distinct CDR3 sequences, roughly nine tenths seen once. Trimming removed 7 bases at V and 4 bases at J, with 14 bases between. The germline V gene encodes CDR1 PRHDT and CDR2 FYEKMQ (reference sequence). The CDR3 has 15 amino acids. Sequencing was done on a sample of CD4+ T cells from PBMCs. The TCR sequence derives from a human donor with Susac syndrome. The chain carries TRBV13 and TRBJ1-6, with D possibly matching TRBD1 (6 bases). CDR3 in amino acids: CASKSMDRYNSPLHF. As DNA, the CDR3 is TGTGCCAGCAAATCGATGGACAGATATAATTCACCCCTCCACTTT.